One sample yielded the 2 T cell receptor beta chains listed below, sequenced in a study of shared clonotypes between healthy human individuals. Assay: immunoSEQ multiplex PCR; the TCRdb copy retains only in-frame clones and omits some. This table holds 2 million to 2.5 million clones, just over 90% found once. The source material was naive CD4+ T cells from PBMCs. As for subset: CD45RA+ positively selected. The receptors shown here come from a young man in good health. Some clones in this sample may be carry-over from other donors' samples.

The CDR3 DNA follows: TGTGCCAGCAGTCAGGACAGGGATCGATTAAATGAGCAGTTCTTC. It encodes CASSQDRDRLNEQFF. The chain has TRBV27 and TRBJ2-1; 8 nucleotides agree with TRBD1. Germline lookup yields CDR1 MNHEY and CDR2 SMNVEV (reference sequence). The trim removed 5 bases at V and 7 bases at J, leaving 10 bases unmatched. The length of the CDR3 is 15 residues.

The chain couples TRBV2 to TRBJ2-3; 7 positions agree with TRBD2. CDR1 SNHLY and CDR2 FYNNEI come from the germline V gene. The CDR3 has 14 residues. V trimming: 6 bases; J trimming: 4 bases; junction bases outside the gene matches: 7. CDR3 nucleotides: TGTGCCAGCAGAAGGCGGGAGACGGCAGATACGCAGTATTTT. It encodes CASRRRETADTQYF.